This T cell receptor beta chain emerged from a study of molecular identifiers for immune sequencing clone quantification. The study's findings and limits: Beyond 20 RNA copies, clones held over 99% of effector molecules, compared with under 1% in naive cells.

Between the trimmed V and J ends, which lost 6 bases and 2 bases, there was a span of 15 bases. The CDR3 has 15 residues. The germline gives CDR1 MNHNY, CDR2 SVGAGI (reference sequence). A few counts support this clonotype. Its antigen is undetermined. TCRdb re-called the PCR reads with MiXCR, one entry per CDR3 protein. The data hold over 600,000 distinct CDR3 sequences, with less than 20% observed a single time. The V and J genes are TRBV6-6 and TRBJ2-3; D is possibly TRBD2 (6 bases). The sequence derives from a human donor in good health. Some libraries in this study had Jurkat cell RNA spiked in. Sequenced material: naive CD8+ T cells from blood, with Jurkat cell RNA spiked in. Sample subset: FACS-sorted CD8+CD4-CCR7+CD45RA+ naive T cells. The CDR3 DNA reads TGTGCCAGCAGACCGACGGCGGGGCCCACAGATACGCAGTATTTT. Its translation: CASRPTAGPTDTQYF.